What follows is one T cell receptor beta chain and its context. Its antigen is undetermined. This same CDR3 is encoded by further DNA sequences in the sample. This sample stems from a study of shared clonotypes between healthy human individuals. Study details: Participating donors consisted of two women and a few men aged 18 to 49.

The repertoire was sequenced with immunoSEQ multiplex PCR; TCRdb's copy has only in-frame clones and lacks some. This sample has fewer than 850,000 clones, with 72% found just once. General study results and limits: Sampling included only blood; tissue repertoires likely differ.

V shed 5 bases, J shed 4 bases, and the junction held 3 bases outside the gene matches. The CDR3 is 13 amino acids. CDR1 and CDR2 (germline): SGHVS, FQNEAQ. The source material was memory CD4+ T cells sorted from blood. The sample's subset: CD45RA-negative fraction. The chain has TRBV7-8 and TRBJ1-1; TRBD1 aligns across 8 bases. This sequence originates from a woman in her 30s in good health. CDR3 nucleotide sequence: TGTGCCAGCAGCATACAGGGGGGCACTGAAGCTTTCTTT. Residues: CASSIQGGTEAFF. The variable domain in full, completed from reference TRBV7-8 and TRBJ1-1, reads GAGVSQSPRYKVAKRGQDVALRCDPISGHVSLFWYQQALGQGPEFLTYFQNEAQLDKSGLPSDRFFAERPEGSVSTLKIQRTQQEDSAVYLCASSIQGGTEAFFGQGTRLTVV.